This T cell receptor beta chain was documented in a study of blood T cell repertoires in COVID-19. TCRdb's table, derived via immunoSEQ multiplex PCR, lists solely in-frame clones and lacks some. The data contain 250,000 to 300,000 clones, 88% of them singletons. Germline CDR1 is LNHDA and CDR2 is SQIVND (reference sequence). The CDR3 is 13 residues long. Trimming shortened V by 8 bases and J by 0 bases, and 10 bases separated the two germline ends. The receptor was derived from a woman between 25 and 40 years old who had recovered from COVID-19. The chain links TRBV19 to TRBJ1-1; no reliable D call. The sample was peripheral blood. The CDR3 DNA is TGTGCCAGTTTAAACTTTGTGAACACTGAAGCTTTCTTT. It yields the protein CASLNFVNTEAFF.